This T cell receptor (beta chain) was retrieved from a study of cytomegalovirus exposure and HLA in healthy donors. V dropped 4 bases and J dropped 0; count of bases not matched to a gene: 5. From germline, CDR1 is SGHTS and CDR2 YDEGEE. CDR3 length: 16 residues. The PCR made use of 60 Vbeta and 13 Jbeta primers. Sequenced by immunoSEQ multiplex PCR; TCRdb stores in-frame clones only, minus some. The listing records 130,000 or so clones. Source material: PBMCs. This TCR was recovered from a woman aged 40 to 50 in good health and CMV-seronegative. The rearrangement uses TRBV5-8 and TRBJ1-5; 9 bases line up with TRBD1. CDR3 residues: CASSPWTGDSNQPQHF. CDR3 DNA: TGTGCCAGCAGCCCTTGGACAGGGGATAGCAATCAGCCCCAGCATTTT. The full variable domain, in which reference TRBV5-8 and TRBJ1-5 provide the parts outside the CDR3, is EAGVTQSPTHLIKTRGQQATLRCSPISGHTSVYWYQQALGLGLQFLLWYDEGEERNRGNFPPRFSGRQFPNYSSELNVNALELEDSALYLCASSPWTGDSNQPQHFGDGTRLSIL.